Following are 17 T cell receptor beta chains from one sample sequenced in a study of blood T cell repertoires in COVID-19. TCRdb's copy holds only in-frame clones and misses some; the assay was immunoSEQ multiplex PCR. The sample contains almost 500,000 clones, about nine tenths of which appear only once. The sequencing sample was made of PBMCs or T cells enriched from blood (not recorded which). The receptors shown here come from a woman aged 60 to 75 who had recovered from COVID-19.

The chain uses TRBV5-6 and TRBJ1-2, with 9 positions matching TRBD1. This CDR3 has 15 residues. The trim removed 4 bases at V and 5 bases at J, leaving 9 bases unmatched. Germline assignment: CDR1 SGHDT and CDR2 YYEEEE. The CDR3 region is CASSEGTGILYGYTF. CDR3 coding DNA: TGTGCCAGCAGCGAAGGGACAGGGATTTTGTATGGCTACACCTTC.

This chain uses TRBV28 with TRBJ1-2, with 7 positions matching TRBD1. With V trimmed by 4 bases and J by 4 bases, 9 bases remained unmatched. CDR1 and CDR2 (germline): MDHEN, SYDVKM. This CDR3 contains 15 residues. DNA of the CDR3: TGTGCCAGCAGTTCCCCCCGGAAGGGGGCCTATGGCTACACCTTC. Protein product: CASSSPRKGAYGYTF.

This chain links TRBV4-1 with TRBJ2-2, with D possibly being TRBD1 (5 bases). The germline CDR1 and CDR2 sequences are MGHRA and YSYEKL. This CDR3 has 16 amino acids. The V end lost 4 bases, the J end lost 7 bases, and 19 bases lay between the germline ends. The CDR3: CASSLGAQGTIGELFF. The CDR3 DNA sequence: TGCGCCAGCAGCCTCGGCGCGCAGGGAACAATCGGGGAGCTGTTTTTT.

The chain is built from TRBV18 and TRBJ2-2; D is perhaps TRBD1 (6 bases). The ends were cut back, 1 base at V and 0 bases at J, with 9 bases in the middle. The CDR3 totals 16 residues. Germline V gives CDR1 KGHSH, CDR2 LQKENI. The CDR3 region has the DNA TGTGCCAGCTCACCACAGCAGGGGCCGAACACCGGGGAGCTGTTTTTT. It encodes CASSPQQGPNTGELFF.

This clone was detected only a few times. V and J are TRBV5-5 and TRBJ2-5; 8 bases map to TRBD1. This CDR3 is built from 16 residues. V was pared by 1 base and J by 4 bases, with 9 bases of the junction left unmatched. Germline-derived CDR1 and CDR2 are SGHKS and YYEKEE (reference sequence). CDR3 residues: CASSLSYGQGVETQYF. CDR3 bases: TGTGCCAGCAGCTTGAGCTACGGACAGGGAGTAGAGACCCAGTACTTC. Looking up the rest from reference TRBV5-5 and TRBJ2-5 gives the full variable domain: DAGVTQSPTHLIKTRGQQVTLRCSPISGHKSVSWYQQVLGQGPQFIFQYYEKEERGRGNFPDRFSARQFPNYSSELNVNALLLGDSALYLCASSLSYGQGVETQYFGPGTRLLVL.

The rearrangement links TRBV18 to TRBJ1-1; D gene unclear. Germline lookup yields CDR1 KGHSH and CDR2 LQKENI. V lost 2 bases and J lost 1, with 8 bases in between. This CDR3 has 14 residues. The CDR3 DNA sequence: TGTGCCAGCTCACCAGAGACACCGAACACTGAAGCTTTCTTT. Residues: CASSPETPNTEAFF. Complete variable domain (other parts from reference TRBV18 and TRBJ1-1): NAGVMQNPRHLVRRRGQEARLRCSPMKGHSHVYWYRQLPEEGLKFMVYLQKENIIDESGMPKERFSAEFPKEGPSILRIQQVVRGDSAAYFCASSPETPNTEAFFGQGTRLTVV.

In this sample, this clone turned up a few times. This chain connects TRBV7-9 to TRBJ2-1; D may be TRBD1 (5 bases). Germline assignment: CDR1 SEHNR and CDR2 FQNEAQ (reference sequence). The CDR3 sequence is 17 residues long. V was shortened by 1 base and J by 6 bases, with 19 bases between the two germline ends. CDR3 sequence (DNA): TGTGCCAGCAGCTTAGGGCAGGGCGTGCCGGTGGGCAATGAGCAGTTCTTC. This gives the protein CASSLGQGVPVGNEQFF.

The rearrangement links TRBV7-6 to TRBJ2-1; 8 nucleotides match TRBD2. Trimming cost V 4 bases and J 2 bases; bases outside gene matches: 4. The CDR3 length is 15 residues. Germline V CDR1 and CDR2: SGHVS, FNYEAQ. The CDR3 protein is CASSWISGTYNEQFF. The CDR3 DNA reads as TGTGCCAGCAGCTGGATTAGCGGGACCTACAATGAGCAGTTCTTC.

The rearrangement links TRBV3-1 (or the pseudogene TRBV3-2) to TRBJ1-1; weak D call: TRBD1 (6 bases). CDR3 length equals 14 residues. V was trimmed by 4 bases and J by 6 bases, leaving 15 bases between them. The germline CDR1 and CDR2 sequences are LGHDT and YNNKEL (reference sequence). Here the CDR3 reads CASSPRQGRAEAFF. CDR3 DNA: TGTGCCAGCAGCCCACGGCAGGGGAGGGCTGAAGCTTTCTTT.

The chain uses TRBV5-4 and TRBJ1-2; maybe TRBD1 (6 bases). Trimming removed 2 bases from V and 5 bases from J, with 19 bases in between. Germline V CDR1 and CDR2: SGHNT, YYREEE (reference sequence). The CDR3 spans 16 residues. As DNA, the CDR3 is TGTGCCAGCAGCTTCCCGACAGGATCCTCCGGATATGGCTACACCTTC. It codes for CASSFPTGSSGYGYTF.

This rearrangement joins TRBV5-3 to TRBJ1-1, with 12 nucleotides matching TRBD1. TRBV5-3 is an open reading frame whose function is uncertain. Trimming took 7 bases from V and 2 from J; bases not matched to a gene: 15. The CDR3 length is 18 residues. The DNA of the CDR3 is TGTGCCAGACCTACCTCCCGGGACAGGGGGCTTGTCAACACTGAAGCTTTCTTT. Translation: CARPTSRDRGLVNTEAFF.

This clone has only a few counts. This chain connects TRBV27 to TRBJ1-1; tentatively, D is TRBD1 (5 bases). This CDR3 contains 14 residues. Germline V gene sequence: CDR1 MNHEY, CDR2 SMNVEV (reference sequence). V was cut by 2 bases and J by 1 base, with 8 bases left in between. As DNA, the CDR3 is TGTGCCAGCAGTTTAGGAGGGGCGAACACTGAAGCTTTCTTT. Residues: CASSLGGANTEAFF.

CDR3 in DNA: TGTGCCAGCAGCCAATGGACAGGGAATGCCTATGGCTACACCTTC. This encodes CASSQWTGNAYGYTF. The V and J genes are TRBV3-1 (or the pseudogene TRBV3-2) and TRBJ1-2; TRBD1 agrees at 8 bases. The CDR3 has 15 amino acids. Germline V lookup: CDR1 LGHDT, CDR2 YNNKEL (reference sequence). With V trimmed by 2 bases and J by 4 bases, 6 bases remained unmatched.

The table lists this clone with a count of one. The chain couples TRBV25-1 to TRBJ2-5, with D possibly matching TRBD2 (7 bases). The CDR3 extends over 16 amino acids. V was pared by 5 bases and J by 1 base, with 17 bases between. Germline CDR1 MGHDK, CDR2 SYGVNS. CDR3 sequence reads: CASSRTSGGSQETQYF. For the CDR3, the DNA is TGTGCCAGCAGTAGGACTAGTGGGGGCTCCCAAGAGACCCAGTACTTC.

The V call is TRBV11-2, the J call TRBJ1-2; D is uncertain. The ends were cut back, 1 base at V and 8 bases at J, with 14 bases in the middle. The CDR3 is 14 residues long. Germline V CDR1 and CDR2: SGHAT, FQNNGV. As DNA, the CDR3 is TGTGCCAGCAGCTTAGCCCCGACTCAGTGGGGCTACACCTTC. Translation: CASSLAPTQWGYTF.

A few counts support this clone. This rearrangement joins TRBV18 to TRBJ1-1, with TRBD1 matching 7 bases. V dropped 4 bases and J dropped 4; count of bases not matched to a gene: 6. Germline CDR1 KGHSH, CDR2 LQKENI. The length of the CDR3 is 14 residues. This CDR3 is CASSRTGVGTEAFF. CDR3 DNA sequence: TGTGCCAGCTCACGTACAGGGGTTGGCACTGAAGCTTTCTTT.

The chain uses TRBV2 and TRBJ1-3, with D uncertain. The CDR3 runs to 15 residues. Germline-derived CDR1 and CDR2 are SNHLY and FYNNEI. V lost 8 bases to trimming and J lost 0 bases, with 14 bases between them. CDR3 sequence: CASRLAWSSGNTIYF. CDR3 bases: TGTGCCAGCCGCCTAGCGTGGAGCTCTGGAAACACCATATATTTT.